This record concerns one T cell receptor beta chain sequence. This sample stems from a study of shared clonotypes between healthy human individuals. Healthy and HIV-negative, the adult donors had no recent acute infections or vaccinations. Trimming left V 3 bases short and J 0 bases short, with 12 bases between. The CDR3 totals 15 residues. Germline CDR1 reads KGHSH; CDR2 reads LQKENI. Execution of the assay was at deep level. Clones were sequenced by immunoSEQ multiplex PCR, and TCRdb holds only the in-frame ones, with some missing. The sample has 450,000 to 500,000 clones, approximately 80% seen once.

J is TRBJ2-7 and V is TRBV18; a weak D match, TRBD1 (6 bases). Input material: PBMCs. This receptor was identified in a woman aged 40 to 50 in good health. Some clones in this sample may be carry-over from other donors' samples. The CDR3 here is CASSPRDTFSYEQYF. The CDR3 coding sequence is TGTGCCAGCTCACCGAGGGACACCTTCTCCTACGAGCAGTACTTC. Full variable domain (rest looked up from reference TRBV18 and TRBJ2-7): NAGVMQNPRHLVRRRGQEARLRCSPMKGHSHVYWYRQLPEEGLKFMVYLQKENIIDESGMPKERFSAEFPKEGPSILRIQQVVRGDSAAYFCASSPRDTFSYEQYFGPGTRLTVT.